The text below deals with one T cell receptor beta chain. The data belong to a study of blood T cells in healthy people across ages. Germline lookup yields CDR1 ENHRY and CDR2 SYGVKD. CDR3 length: 14 residues. J was trimmed by 5 bases and V by 8 bases; bases with no gene match: 10. Primers used in a second PCR of about 6 to 12 cycles were a sample-barcoded 5' primer and a J-beta primer mix. TCRdb fed the 5' RACE reads into MiXCR, producing one record per CDR3 protein. The table lists about 800,000 distinct CDR3 sequences, about 25% of them singletons, with roughly 3.5% in the top ten. The same data also went into a second study, on T cells of mothers and their children.

The clonotype comes from a boy aged 5-17 years in good health. V and J are TRBV10-3 and TRBJ2-7; 9 bases line up with TRBD1. Input material: blood. The CDR3 DNA sequence: TGTGCCATCGCGGCCGGGACAGGGTTCCACGAGCAGTACTTC. Translating it yields CAIAAGTGFHEQYF.